These 27 T cell receptor beta chains originate from one sample sequenced in a study of T cell responses to AZD1222 COVID-19 vaccine. Sequenced by immunoSEQ multiplex PCR; TCRdb stores in-frame clones only, minus some. The sample shows some 150,000 clones, more than 85% of them seen only once. Sequencing used peripheral blood, obtained on day 0 of AZD1222 vaccination. Receptor source: an adult in good health.

This sequence joins TRBV30 and TRBJ1-2; tentative D call: TRBD1 (5 bases). CDR1 is GTSNPN and CDR2 is SVGIG in the germline V gene (reference sequence). This CDR3 is 12 amino acids long. V gave up 3 bases and J gave up 4 bases, with 9 bases separating them. The DNA of the CDR3 is TGTGCCTGGAGACGGGACGGCTATGGCTACACCTTC. This sequence encodes CAWRRDGYGYTF.

The chain couples TRBV5-1 to TRBJ2-3; D may be TRBD1 (7 bases). Trimming removed 3 bases at V and 1 base at J, with 12 bases between. Germline V lookup: CDR1 SGHRS, CDR2 YFSETQ. The CDR3 runs to 15 residues. The CDR3 loop is CASSSEGTGTDTQYF. The CDR3 nucleotides are TGCGCCAGCAGCTCGGAGGGGACAGGCACAGATACGCAGTATTTT.

This sequence joins TRBV30 and TRBJ1-2; TRBD1 might be the D (5 bases). V lost 5 bases and J 6 bases, leaving 13 bases between the germline ends. The CDR3 is 12 residues long. CDR1 is GTSNPN, CDR2 SVGIG, per germline (reference sequence). The CDR3 loop reads CAWDEDSHGYTF. The CDR3 DNA follows: TGTGCCTGGGACGAAGACAGCCATGGCTACACCTTC.

The J gene is TRBJ1-2, the V gene TRBV12-5; 8 positions agree with TRBD1. The length of the CDR3 is 17 residues. V was pared by 1 base and J by 1 base, with 8 bases of the junction left unmatched. The germline V gene has CDR1 LGHNT and CDR2 FRNRAP. CDR3 DNA sequence: TGTGCTAGTGGTTTGGGGTCCGCGACAGGGGATAACTATGGCTACACCTTC. Amino acid sequence: CASGLGSATGDNYGYTF.

In this sample, this clone turned up once. The J gene is TRBJ1-1, the V gene TRBV6-5; D perhaps matches TRBD1 (5 bases). CDR3 length: 15 residues. With 5 bases removed from V and 0 bases from J, the gap between germline ends came to 13 bases. Germline V gene data show CDR1 as MNHEY and CDR2 as SVGAGI. The CDR3 sequence is CASSLTGRLNTEAFF. CDR3 nucleotide sequence: TGTGCCAGCAGTCTGACGGGACGGCTGAACACTGAAGCTTTCTTT.

This chain joins TRBV11-1 and TRBJ1-6, with D perhaps TRBD1 (5 bases). In germline, CDR1 is SGHAT, CDR2 FQDESV (reference sequence). The CDR3 is made up of 13 amino acids. The germline V and J ends were trimmed by 6 bases and 10 bases, with 13 bases remaining between them. For the CDR3, the DNA is TGTGCCAGCAGGGACATTAACGGATCACCCCTCCACTTT. Translated: CASRDINGSPLHF.

The rearrangement uses TRBV5-4 and TRBJ2-3; 8 bases agree with TRBD2. This CDR3 contains 14 residues. Germline V gene data show CDR1 as SGHNT and CDR2 as YYREEE (reference sequence). J was trimmed by 5 bases and V by 0 bases; bases with no gene match: 2. CDR3: CASSLGLAGDTQYF. CDR3 coding DNA: TGTGCCAGCAGCTTGGGGCTAGCGGGAGATACGCAGTATTTT.

V is TRBV24-1 and J is TRBJ2-3; tentatively, D is TRBD1 (6 bases). V was trimmed by 6 bases and J by 0 bases, leaving 9 bases between them. The CDR3 contains 14 residues. CDR1 and CDR2 (germline): KGHDR, SFDVKD. In nucleotides, the CDR3 is TGTGCCACCAGTCAGGGGATTAGCACAGATACGCAGTATTTT. Protein product: CATSQGISTDTQYF.

The CDR3: CATSDQGQGLEETQYF. CDR3 DNA: TGTGCCACCAGTGACCAGGGACAGGGGTTGGAAGAGACCCAGTACTTC. This chain connects TRBV24-1 to TRBJ2-5; 10 bases are shared with TRBD1. V shed 4 bases, J shed 3 bases, and the junction held 7 bases outside the gene matches. The CDR3 spans 16 residues. Germline V gene lookup returns CDR1 KGHDR and CDR2 SFDVKD.

The CDR3 region is CASSLAGGPSNEQFF. The CDR3 DNA reads as TGTGCCAGCAGTCTAGCGGGGGGCCCCTCCAATGAGCAGTTCTTC. This chain uses TRBV9 with TRBJ2-1, with 11 bases aligning to TRBD2. Losses at the gene ends were 5 bases for V and 6 bases for J; bases not matched to a gene: 7. Germline CDR1 SGDLS, CDR2 YYNGEE. This CDR3 has 15 residues.

V gene TRBV15 combines with J gene TRBJ1-6; D remains ambiguous. The V gene's germline CDR1 is LNHNV and CDR2 YYDKDF (reference sequence). This CDR3 is built from 15 residues. Trimming removed 0 bases at V and 7 bases at J, with 10 bases between. This chain's CDR3 is CATSREVLGNSPLHF. The CDR3 DNA is TGTGCCACCAGCAGAGAGGTTCTGGGCAATTCACCCCTCCACTTT.

The chain links TRBV5-8 to TRBJ2-1; no clear D gene. Per germline, CDR1 SGHTS and CDR2 YDEGEE. This CDR3 contains 16 residues. V shed 4 bases and J shed 2 bases, with 16 bases lying between them. CDR3 loop: CASSPSGLVTYNEQFF. Here the CDR3 DNA reads TGTGCCAGCAGCCCATCCGGGCTGGTAACCTACAATGAGCAGTTCTTC.

J is TRBJ1-3 and V is TRBV4-1; 8 nucleotides line up with TRBD1. CDR1 MGHRA and CDR2 YSYEKL come from the germline V gene. There are 18 residues in the CDR3. Unmatched junction bases numbered 12, after V lost 1 base and J lost 4 bases. The DNA of the CDR3 is TGCGCCAGCAGCCAAGGCCCTGCAGGGGGCGCGGAAGGAAACACCATATATTTT. Its protein is CASSQGPAGGAEGNTIYF.

The rearrangement uses TRBV30 and TRBJ1-6; no reliable D call. Germline V gene lookup returns CDR1 GTSNPN and CDR2 SVGIG (reference sequence). V was shortened by 3 bases and J by 1 base, with 10 bases between the two germline ends. The CDR3 totals 15 residues. CDR3 nucleotide sequence: TGTGCCTGGAGGTATGAGGCGTCCTATAATTCACCCCTCCACTTT. It is translated as CAWRYEASYNSPLHF.

The V call is TRBV5-1, the J call TRBJ2-3, with TRBD2 as a possible D gene (7 bases). Germline loops: CDR1 SGHRS, CDR2 YFSETQ. The CDR3 is made up of 15 amino acids. V lost 6 bases, J lost 3 bases, and 17 bases lay in between. CDR3 in DNA: TGCGCCAGCACCTCCCGGGGGGCAAGGACAGATACGCAGTATTTT. The encoded protein is CASTSRGARTDTQYF.

This clone was observed a single time. The chain has TRBV10-2 and TRBJ1-1, with no clear D. CDR3 length: 13 amino acids. Looked up from germline, CDR1 is WSHSY and CDR2 is SAAADI. Trimming took off 4 bases at V and 5 bases at J, with 11 bases between the two ends. The DNA of the CDR3 is TGCGCCAGCAGTGGTGGAGTAGGAACTGAAGCTTTCTTT. Translated, it gives CASSGGVGTEAFF.

The rearrangement joins TRBV21-1 to TRBJ2-7. TRBV21-1 is given as a pseudogene. This CDR3 is 12 amino acids long. CDR3 residues: CASSRTSYEQYF. The CDR3 region has the DNA TGTGCCAGCAGCCGGACCTCCTACGAGCAGTACTTC.

This chain joins TRBV29-1 and TRBJ1-2; no clear D. Per the germline V gene, CDR1 is SQVTM and CDR2 is ANQGSEA. The length of the CDR3 is 11 residues. V was shortened by 4 bases and J by 7 bases, with 10 bases between the two germline ends. Here the CDR3 DNA reads TGCAGCGTTGTCGGTGAGGGTGGCTACACCTTC. Residues: CSVVGEGGYTF.

The chain couples TRBV19 to TRBJ1-1; 8 bases agree with TRBD1. The CDR3 has 16 residues. Germline V gene lookup returns CDR1 LNHDA and CDR2 SQIVND (reference sequence). Losses at the gene ends were 3 bases for V and 1 base for J; bases not matched to a gene: 7. The CDR3 coding sequence is TGTGCCAGTAGTATCGGCACCGGGACAGGGAACACTGAAGCTTTCTTT. It is translated as CASSIGTGTGNTEAFF.

V gene TRBV19 combines with J gene TRBJ1-1, with TRBD1 identical over 8 bases. This CDR3 has 13 amino acids. The V segment lost 7 bases and the J segment 5 bases; nucleotides outside the gene matches: 6. CDR1 is LNHDA and CDR2 is SQIVND in the germline V gene (reference sequence). CDR3 nucleotide sequence: TGTGCCAGTATTCCGGGACAGGTGACTGAAGCTTTCTTT. Its translation is CASIPGQVTEAFF.

The rearrangement links TRBV18 to TRBJ1-4, with 7 nucleotides matching TRBD1. This CDR3 is built from 15 residues. Germline V gives CDR1 KGHSH, CDR2 LQKENI. J gave up 8 bases and V 2 bases, and 8 bases lay outside the gene matches. The CDR3 is CASSPSNRGGEKLFF. The DNA for the CDR3 is TGTGCCAGCTCACCATCCAACAGGGGTGGAGAAAAACTGTTTTTT.

The chain has TRBV14 and TRBJ1-5; D remains ambiguous. This CDR3 is built from 13 residues. The ends were cut back, 2 bases at V and 4 bases at J, with 6 bases in the middle. Germline CDR1 and CDR2: SGHDN and FVKESK. Here the CDR3 reads CASSQSENQPQHF. The CDR3 nucleotides are TGTGCCAGCAGCCAAAGCGAAAATCAGCCCCAGCATTTT.

This clone appeared once. The chain carries TRBV5-1 and TRBJ2-3; 14 positions agree with TRBD2. With 4 bases clipped from V and 2 bases from J, the junction kept 6 bases outside the gene matches. The germline V gene encodes CDR1 SGHRS and CDR2 YFSETQ. CDR3 size: 17 residues. The CDR3 is CASSQWTSGGTTDTQYF. CDR3 nucleotide sequence: TGCGCCAGCAGCCAATGGACTAGCGGGGGGACCACAGATACGCAGTATTTT.

This sequence joins TRBV5-6 and TRBJ1-4, with D unresolved. Trimming pared 0 bases from V and 0 bases from J, leaving 9 bases between. Looked up from germline, CDR1 is SGHDT and CDR2 is YYEEEE. The CDR3 extends over 16 amino acids. The CDR3 DNA reads as TGTGCCAGCAGCTTGGGACCACTGGCAACTAATGAAAAACTGTTTTTT. It encodes CASSLGPLATNEKLFF.

The genes are TRBV6-2 or TRBV6-3 and TRBJ1-1, with a tentative D call TRBD1 (6 bases). In germline, CDR1 is MNHEY, CDR2 SVGEGT. V lost 4 bases and J lost 11, with 11 bases in between. The CDR3 sequence is 11 residues long. In DNA form, the CDR3 reads TGTGCCAGCAGTTCCGGGGGCCGGGCTTTCTTT. It is translated as CASSSGGRAFF.

The genes are TRBV15 and TRBJ1-5; D not resolved. With 5 bases removed from V and 3 bases from J, the gap between germline ends came to 11 bases. The CDR3 covers 14 residues. Germline V gene lookup returns CDR1 LNHNV and CDR2 YYDKDF (reference sequence). The CDR3 region is CATSARTDNQPQHF. The CDR3 DNA sequence: TGTGCCACCAGCGCCCGGACCGACAATCAGCCCCAGCATTTT.

V is TRBV6-5 and J is TRBJ1-2, with a possible D match to TRBD1 (6 bases). The CDR3 is made up of 14 amino acids. Trimming took 11 bases from V and 8 from J, leaving 24 bases between them. Germline V CDR1 and CDR2: MNHEY, SVGAGI. CDR3 sequence (DNA): TGTGCCGGCGCCCCAGGGGACTGGGATACGGGCTACACCTTC. As protein: CAGAPGDWDTGYTF.